What follows are 19 T cell receptor beta chains derived from one specimen sequenced in a study of T cell changes during pregnancy in multiple sclerosis. Clones were read by immunoSEQ multiplex PCR, and TCRdb kept only the in-frame ones, dropping some. The table records tens of thousands of clones, roughly 90% of them present only once. Sequenced material: CD8+ T cells from peripheral blood mononuclear cells, taken in the second trimester of pregnancy. These TCRs come from a female donor with multiple sclerosis, enrolled in a pregnancy study.

The chain has TRBV13 and TRBJ1-3; D not certain. CDR1 and CDR2 from the germline V gene are PRHDT and FYEKMQ (reference sequence). With 7 bases removed from V and 0 bases from J, the gap between germline ends came to 13 bases. The CDR3 is 15 residues long. The CDR3 bases are TGTGCCAGCAAGTCTAGTAATTACTCTGGAAACACCATATATTTT. It translates to CASKSSNYSGNTIYF.

This rearrangement joins TRBV15 to TRBJ2-1; no clear D. The germline V gene has CDR1 LNHNV and CDR2 YYDKDF (reference sequence). V lost 5 bases to trimming and J lost 8 bases, with 7 bases between them. CDR3 size: 11 residues. This CDR3 reads CATSRAYEQFF. CDR3 sequence (DNA): TGTGCCACCAGCCGCGCCTATGAGCAGTTCTTC.

The V call is TRBV29-1, the J call TRBJ1-2, with unresolved D. Germline CDR1 and CDR2: SQVTM and ANQGSEA. The length of the CDR3 is 14 residues. V gave up 4 bases and J gave up 1 base, with 13 bases separating them. CDR3 region: CSVARDTLNYGYTF. The CDR3 DNA reads TGCAGCGTTGCACGTGACACCCTTAACTATGGCTACACCTTC.

The rearrangement uses TRBV11-2 and TRBJ2-1, with TRBD2 matching 11 bases. The CDR3 consists of 15 residues. Germline loops: CDR1 SGHAT, CDR2 FQNNGV. Trimming removed 5 bases from V and 15 bases from J; junction bases left unmatched: 15. The DNA for the CDR3 is TGTGCCAGCAGCCCAATAGCGGGAGGGCCGTCCCTCGGGTTCTTC. It specifies CASSPIAGGPSLGFF.

The chain employs TRBV19 and TRBJ1-2, with D maybe TRBD1 (5 bases). The CDR3 extends over 13 amino acids. Germline V CDR1 and CDR2: LNHDA, SQIVND (reference sequence). Between the trimmed V and J ends, which lost 7 bases and 3 bases, there was a span of 12 bases. The CDR3 is CASMQGAYYGYTF. In DNA form, the CDR3 reads TGTGCCAGTATGCAAGGGGCTTACTATGGCTACACCTTC.

The rearrangement links TRBV27 to TRBJ1-1; no firm D call. CDR1 is MNHEY and CDR2 is SMNVEV in the germline V gene (reference sequence). The ends were cut back, 2 bases at V and 0 bases at J, with 13 bases in the middle. The CDR3 totals 16 residues. As DNA, the CDR3 is TGTGCCAGCAGTTTAACGGCAGGCCTCATGAACACTGAAGCTTTCTTT. The encoded protein is CASSLTAGLMNTEAFF.

By share, this clone counts as medium-sized. The V gene is TRBV7-9, the J gene TRBJ2-7; D unresolved. The V end was cut by 3 bases, the J end by 5 bases, with 14 bases between. CDR3 length equals 14 residues. The V gene's germline CDR1 is SEHNR and CDR2 FQNEAQ (reference sequence). The DNA for the CDR3 is TGTGCCAGCAGCTTGAGCACTTCCCCTAACGAGCAGTACTTC. Translating gives CASSLSTSPNEQYF.

The V call is TRBV14, the J call TRBJ1-4; 9 bases are shared with TRBD1. Germline trimming cut 5 bases from V and 13 bases from J; bases unmatched to any gene: 5. CDR3 length: 12 residues. CDR1 is SGHDN, CDR2 FVKESK, per germline. The chain's CDR3 is CASSKGQGSLFF. The CDR3 DNA is TGTGCCAGCAGCAAGGGACAGGGATCACTGTTTTTT.

The chain joins TRBV4-3 to TRBJ2-7; 8 nucleotides agree with TRBD1. Germline-derived CDR1 and CDR2 are LGHNA and YSLEER. V shed 0 bases and J 0 bases; nucleotides not matched to a gene: 4. This CDR3 has 16 residues. This chain's CDR3 is CASSQDRQGNSYEQYF. The CDR3 DNA reads TGCGCCAGCAGCCAAGATCGACAGGGGAACTCCTACGAGCAGTACTTC.

The chain links TRBV7-9 to TRBJ2-7; 8 nucleotides line up with TRBD2. Germline assignment: CDR1 SEHNR and CDR2 FQNEAQ (reference sequence). Trimming at V came to 6 bases and at J to 3 bases, leaving 4 bases not matched to a gene. This CDR3 region has 13 residues. The CDR3, as DNA: TGTGCCAGCAGAAGCGGGAGTCTCTACGAGCAGTACTTC. It encodes CASRSGSLYEQYF. Full variable domain (rest looked up from reference TRBV7-9 and TRBJ2-7): DTGVSQNPRHKITKRGQNVTFRCDPISEHNRLYWYRQTLGQGPEFLTYFQNEAQLEKSRLLSDRFSAERPKGSFSTLEIQRTEQGDSAMYLCASRSGSLYEQYFGPGTRLTVT.

V is TRBV29-1 and J is TRBJ2-7; tentatively, D is TRBD2 (6 bases). This CDR3 spans 18 amino acids. Trimming removed 6 bases from V and 3 bases from J, with 30 bases in between. Germline lookup yields CDR1 SQVTM and CDR2 ANQGSEA. The CDR3: CSVRGTSILPGQYYEQYF. The CDR3 nucleotides are TGCAGCGTACGCGGGACTTCTATACTACCCGGCCAATACTACGAGCAGTACTTC.

This clone was recorded only once. Here the CDR3 DNA reads TGTGCCAGCAGTGACTCGGCGGGAGATTCCCCAGATACGCAGTATTTT. Translation: CASSDSAGDSPDTQYF. The gene calls are TRBV6-4 and TRBJ2-3; 7 bases are a match to TRBD2. After removal of 0 bases from V and 4 bases from J, the junction contained 7 bases not matched to a gene. Germline values: CDR1 MRHNA, CDR2 SNTAGT. The CDR3 is 16 amino acids.

V usage is TRBV5-4 and J usage is TRBJ2-7, with D unclear. V dropped 1 base and J dropped 6 bases, with 14 bases sitting between them. Germline loops: CDR1 SGHNT, CDR2 YYREEE (reference sequence). This CDR3 comprises 14 residues. CDR3 sequence: CASSLKVERGEQYF. CDR3 nucleotide sequence: TGTGCCAGCAGCTTGAAGGTGGAGAGAGGCGAGCAGTACTTC.

The chain carries TRBV11-2 and TRBJ2-7; D is perhaps TRBD1 (6 bases). The CDR3 sequence is 14 residues long. The V and J ends lost 3 bases and 2 bases respectively, with 11 bases between them. Germline assignment: CDR1 SGHAT and CDR2 FQNNGV. CDR3 nucleotides: TGTGCCAGCAGCTTCGGGACAACGACCTACGAGCAGTACTTC. Protein product: CASSFGTTTYEQYF.

The V gene is TRBV14, the J gene TRBJ2-1; 7 nucleotides match TRBD1. This CDR3 is 14 amino acids long. The V segment lost 4 bases and the J segment 4 bases; nucleotides outside the gene matches: 4. CDR1 and CDR2 from the germline V gene are SGHDN and FVKESK. This CDR3 reads CASSPGQTYNEQFF. Written as DNA, the CDR3 is TGTGCCAGCAGCCCGGGACAGACTTACAATGAGCAGTTCTTC.

This clone occurred once. The chain recombines TRBV7-3 with TRBJ2-3; the match to TRBD2 covers 10 bases. This CDR3 is 15 amino acids long. Trimming at V came to 5 bases and at J to 3 bases, leaving 5 bases not matched to a gene. Germline V gives CDR1 SGHTA, CDR2 FQGTGA. CDR3 amino acids: CASSLAGVQTDTQYF. CDR3 bases: TGTGCCAGCAGCCTAGCGGGAGTACAGACAGATACGCAGTATTTT. The variable domain in full, completed from reference TRBV7-3 and TRBJ2-3, reads GAGVSQTPSNKVTEKGKYVELRCDPISGHTALYWYRQSLGQGPEFLIYFQGTGAADDSGLPNDRFFAVRPEGSVSTLKIQRTERGDSAVYLCASSLAGVQTDTQYFGPGTRLTVL.

CDR3 protein: CASSLLDITYEQYF. The DNA for the CDR3 is TGTGCCAGCAGCCTACTAGACATTACCTACGAGCAGTACTTC. The rearrangement joins TRBV7-8 to TRBJ2-7; D might be TRBD2 (5 bases). CDR1 and CDR2 (germline): SGHVS, FQNEAQ. The ends were cut back, 5 bases at V and 2 bases at J, with 13 bases in the middle. The CDR3 extends over 14 amino acids.

The genes are TRBV2 and TRBJ2-1; TRBD2 agrees at 7 bases. The junction had 11 bases not matched to a gene; V was cut back by 7 bases and J by 8 bases. CDR1 and CDR2 from the germline V gene are SNHLY and FYNNEI. The CDR3 runs to 14 residues. The CDR3 bases are TGTGCCAGCACCTCCGGACTAGTCAACGATGAGCAGTTCTTC. This translates into CASTSGLVNDEQFF.

V and J are TRBV29-1 and TRBJ2-7; TRBD2 might be the D (5 bases). The CDR3 runs to 13 residues. The germline gives CDR1 SQVTM, CDR2 ANQGSEA. The V end was cut by 6 bases, the J end by 1 base, with 13 bases between. In DNA, the CDR3 is TGCAGCGTCCAAAGGGAGAGTTCCTACGAGCAGTACTTC. Amino acid sequence: CSVQRESSYEQYF.